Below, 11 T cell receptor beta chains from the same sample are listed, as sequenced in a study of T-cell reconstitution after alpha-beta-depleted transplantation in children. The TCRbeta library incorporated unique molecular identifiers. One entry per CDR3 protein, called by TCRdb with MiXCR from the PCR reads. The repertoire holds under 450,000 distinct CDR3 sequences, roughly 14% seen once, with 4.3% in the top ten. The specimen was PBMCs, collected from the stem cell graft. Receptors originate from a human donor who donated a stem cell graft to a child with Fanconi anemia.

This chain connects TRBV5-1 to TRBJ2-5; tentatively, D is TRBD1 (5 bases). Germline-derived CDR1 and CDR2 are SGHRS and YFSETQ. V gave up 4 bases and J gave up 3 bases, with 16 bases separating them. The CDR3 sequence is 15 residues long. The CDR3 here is CASSPDDRVKETQYF. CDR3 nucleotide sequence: TGCGCCAGCAGCCCTGACGACAGAGTTAAAGAGACCCAGTACTTC.

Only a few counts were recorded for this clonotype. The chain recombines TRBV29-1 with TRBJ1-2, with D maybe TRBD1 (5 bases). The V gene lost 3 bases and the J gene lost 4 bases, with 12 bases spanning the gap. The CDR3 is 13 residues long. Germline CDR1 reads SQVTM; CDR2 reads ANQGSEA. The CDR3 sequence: CSVDQGGGYGYTF. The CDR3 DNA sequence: TGCAGCGTTGATCAGGGCGGGGGCTATGGCTACACCTTC. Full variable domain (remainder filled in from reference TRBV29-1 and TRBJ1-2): SAVISQKPSRDICQRGTSLTIQCQVDSQVTMMFWYRQQPGQSLTLIATANQGSEATYESGFVIDKFPISRPNLTFSTLTVSNMSPEDSSIYLCSVDQGGGYGYTFGSGTRLTVV.

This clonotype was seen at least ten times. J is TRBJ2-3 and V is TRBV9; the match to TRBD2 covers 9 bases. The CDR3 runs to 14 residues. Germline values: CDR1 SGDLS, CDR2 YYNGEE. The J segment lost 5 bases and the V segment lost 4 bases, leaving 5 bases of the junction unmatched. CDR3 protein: CASSSSAGGDTQYF. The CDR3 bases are TGTGCCAGCAGCTCCTCAGCGGGGGGAGATACGCAGTATTTT.

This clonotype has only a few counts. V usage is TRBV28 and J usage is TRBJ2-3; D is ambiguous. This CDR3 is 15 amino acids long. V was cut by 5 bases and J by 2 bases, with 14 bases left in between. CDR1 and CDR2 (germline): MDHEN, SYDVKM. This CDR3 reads CASSPTDRFTDTQYF. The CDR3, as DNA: TGTGCCAGCAGTCCCACGGACCGGTTCACAGATACGCAGTATTTT.

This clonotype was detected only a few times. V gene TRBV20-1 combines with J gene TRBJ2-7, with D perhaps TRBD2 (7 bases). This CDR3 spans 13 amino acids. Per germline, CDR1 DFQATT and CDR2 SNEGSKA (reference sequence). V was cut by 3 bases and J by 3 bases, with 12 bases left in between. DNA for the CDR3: TGCAGTGCTAGCCGAGGGGGGGACTACGAGCAGTACTTC. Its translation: CSASRGGDYEQYF.

The CDR3 DNA reads TGCGCCAGCAGCTTGGAGGGGGGGAATTCACCCCTCCACTTT. Translating gives CASSLEGGNSPLHF. V usage is TRBV5-1 and J usage is TRBJ1-6, with D possibly matching TRBD1 (6 bases). Germline-derived CDR1 and CDR2 are SGHRS and YFSETQ. The CDR3 sequence is 14 residues long. Trimming pared 0 bases from V and 7 bases from J, leaving 8 bases between.

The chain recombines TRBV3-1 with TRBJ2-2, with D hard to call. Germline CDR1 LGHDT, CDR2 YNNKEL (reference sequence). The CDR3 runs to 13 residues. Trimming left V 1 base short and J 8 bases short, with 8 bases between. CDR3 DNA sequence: TGTGCCAGCAGCCAAGGCCCCCCTGGGGAGCTGTTTTTT. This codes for CASSQGPPGELFF.

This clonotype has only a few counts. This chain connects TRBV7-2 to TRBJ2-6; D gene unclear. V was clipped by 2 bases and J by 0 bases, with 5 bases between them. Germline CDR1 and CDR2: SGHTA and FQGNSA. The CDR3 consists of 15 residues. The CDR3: CASSLTLSGANVLTF. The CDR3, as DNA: TGTGCCAGCAGCTTAACTCTCTCTGGGGCCAACGTCCTGACTTTC.

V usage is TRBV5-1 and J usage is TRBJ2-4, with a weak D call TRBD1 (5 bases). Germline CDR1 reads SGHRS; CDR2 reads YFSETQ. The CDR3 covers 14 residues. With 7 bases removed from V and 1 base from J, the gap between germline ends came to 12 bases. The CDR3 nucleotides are TGCGCCAGCGCGTCTGACAGTGCCAAAAACATTCAGTACTTC. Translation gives CASASDSAKNIQYF.

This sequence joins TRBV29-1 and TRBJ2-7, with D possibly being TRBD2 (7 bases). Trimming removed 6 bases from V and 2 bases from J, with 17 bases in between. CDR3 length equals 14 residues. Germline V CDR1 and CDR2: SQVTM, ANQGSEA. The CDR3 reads CSVEGGQRAYEQYV. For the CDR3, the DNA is TGCAGCGTGGAGGGGGGGCAAAGGGCCTACGAGCAGTACGTC.

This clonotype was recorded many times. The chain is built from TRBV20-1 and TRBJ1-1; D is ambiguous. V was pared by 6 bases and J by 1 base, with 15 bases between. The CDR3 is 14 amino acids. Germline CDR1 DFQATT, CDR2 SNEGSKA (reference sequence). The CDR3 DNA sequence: TGCAGTGCCACTCCACGACTTACGAACACTGAAGCTTTCTTT. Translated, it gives CSATPRLTNTEAFF.